Listed below are T cell receptor beta chains from one sample, sequenced in a study of T cell responses to AZD1222 COVID-19 vaccine. Using immunoSEQ multiplex PCR, the repertoire was profiled, and TCRdb retains in-frame clones only, with some absent. The sample carries under 200,000 clones, around 87% recorded once. The sample in question was peripheral blood, obtained on day 0 of MenACWY control vaccination. The receptor set was obtained from an adult in good health. Both conserved end residues are part of each CDR3. The D gene is left open where the match is weak. Clone size is not always given. Where it is, it says once, few, many or a class for expanded clones.

cdr3_aa cdr3_nt j_call cdr3_length v_call d_call clone_size
CASSQDWGLQSRHGYTF TGTGCCAGCAGCCAAGATTGGGGGTTACAGAGTCGCCATGGCTACACCTTC TRBJ1-2 17 TRBV3-1/TRBV3-2 . .
CASSQATGYSPLHF TGTGCCAGCAGCCAAGCGACAGGGTATTCACCCCTCCACTTT TRBJ1-6 14 TRBV3-1/TRBV3-2 TRBD1 .
CASSLIAGLESRAQYF TGTGCCAGCAGCCTAATAGCGGGTTTGGAATCAAGAGCCCAGTACTTC TRBJ2-5 16 TRBV14 TRBD2 .
CASSEGNGAGTDTQYF TGTGCCAGCAGTGAAGGGAACGGGGCCGGCACAGATACGCAGTATTTT TRBJ2-3 16 TRBV25-1 . .
CASSYGYAKNIQYF TGTGCCAGCAGTTACGGGTACGCCAAAAACATTCAGTACTTC TRBJ2-4 14 TRBV6-7 . .
CASSPGVGYEQYF TGTGCCAGCAGTCCCGGGGTGGGGTACGAGCAGTACTTC TRBJ2-7 13 TRBV28 . .
CASSMRQGALVETQYF TGCGCCAGCAGCATGAGACAGGGGGCGCTAGTAGAGACCCAGTACTTC TRBJ2-5 16 TRBV5-1 TRBD1 .
CASSVAPGDNSPLHF TGTGCCAGCAGCGTAGCTCCGGGAGATAATTCACCCCTCCACTTT TRBJ1-6 15 TRBV9 . .
CASSDRARTEAFF TGTGCCAGCAGCGACAGGGCGAGGACTGAAGCTTTCTTT TRBJ1-1 13 TRBV6-2/TRBV6-3 TRBD1 .
CASTLPRGQSLDTEAFF TGTGCCAGTACCCTCCCTCGGGGACAGAGTTTGGACACTGAAGCTTTCTTT TRBJ1-1 17 TRBV19 TRBD1 .
CASSRGQGLWNEQFF TGTGCCAGCAGCCGCGGACAGGGTCTATGGAATGAGCAGTTCTTC TRBJ2-1 15 TRBV7-2 TRBD1 .
CTSRPSGPGELFF TGCACCAGCAGGCCTAGCGGTCCCGGGGAGCTGTTTTTT TRBJ2-2 13 TRBV1 . .
CASSLETSWGAQYF TGTGCCAGCAGCTTAGAGACTAGCTGGGGGGCCCAGTACTTC TRBJ2-5 14 TRBV7-8 TRBD2 once
CASRGRGWGYGYTF TGTGCCAGCAGAGGAAGGGGTTGGGGCTATGGCTACACCTTC TRBJ1-2 14 TRBV7-9 . .
CASSPSLGTGEQFF TGTGCCAGCTCCCCTTCGTTGGGAACGGGAGAGCAGTTCTTC TRBJ2-1 14 TRBV18 . .
CASSQVATGGNTIYF TGTGCCAGCAGCCAAGTCGCGACGGGTGGAAACACCATATATTTT TRBJ1-3 15 TRBV3-1/TRBV3-2 . .
CASSQEGTGGVYGYTF TGTGCCAGCAGCCAAGAAGGGACAGGGGGTGTCTATGGCTACACCTTC TRBJ1-2 16 TRBV4-2 TRBD1 .
CASSQDSGPGRRGYTF TGCGCCAGCAGCCAAGACAGCGGGCCAGGGCGGCGGGGCTACACCTTC TRBJ1-2 16 TRBV4-3 . once
CASNKRGDRKETQYF TGTGCCAGCAACAAGAGGGGGGACAGAAAAGAGACCCAGTACTTC TRBJ2-5 15 TRBV9 . .
CASSFGYLTDTQYF TGTGCCAGCAGCTTTGGGTACCTCACAGATACGCAGTATTTT TRBJ2-3 14 TRBV5-8 . .
CASSAGGDLSYEQYF TGTGCCAGCAGCGCCGGAGGGGACCTCTCCTACGAGCAGTACTTC TRBJ2-7 15 TRBV9 . .
CASSPDRVGEQYF TGTGCCAGCAGCCCCGACAGGGTTGGCGAGCAGTACTTC TRBJ2-7 13 TRBV6-5 TRBD1 .
CASSHRDRGLHRNTEAFF TGTGCCAGCAGCCACCGGGACAGGGGCTTGCATAGGAACACTGAAGCTTTCTTT TRBJ1-1 18 TRBV21-1 . .